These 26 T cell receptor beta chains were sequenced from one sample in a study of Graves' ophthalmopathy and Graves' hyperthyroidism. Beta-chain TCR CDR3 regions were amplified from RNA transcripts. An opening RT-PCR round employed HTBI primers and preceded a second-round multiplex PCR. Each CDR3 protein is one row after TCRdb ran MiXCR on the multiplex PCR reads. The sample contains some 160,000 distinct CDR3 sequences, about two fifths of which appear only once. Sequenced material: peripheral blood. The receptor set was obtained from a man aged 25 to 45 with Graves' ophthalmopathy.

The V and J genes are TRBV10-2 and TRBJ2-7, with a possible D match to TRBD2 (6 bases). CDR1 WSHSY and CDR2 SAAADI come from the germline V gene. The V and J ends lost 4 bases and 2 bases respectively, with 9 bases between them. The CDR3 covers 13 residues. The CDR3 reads CASSVWGAYEQYF. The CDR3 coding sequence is TGCGCCAGCAGTGTGTGGGGGGCCTACGAGCAGTACTTC.

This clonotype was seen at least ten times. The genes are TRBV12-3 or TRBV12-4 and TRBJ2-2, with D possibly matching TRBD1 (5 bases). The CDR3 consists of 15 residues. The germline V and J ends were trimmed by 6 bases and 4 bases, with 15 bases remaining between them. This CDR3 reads CASSPTGFPTGELFF. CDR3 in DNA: TGTGCCAGCAGCCCTACAGGTTTCCCCACCGGGGAGCTGTTTTTT.

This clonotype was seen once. The CDR3 DNA follows: TGTGCCAGCAGTTTACCCCCCTACGAGCAGTACTTC. Protein sequence: CASSLPPYEQYF. The chain joins TRBV28 to TRBJ2-7; D unclear. From germline, CDR1 is MDHEN and CDR2 SYDVKM. The V end lost 2 bases, the J end lost 2 bases, and 4 bases lay between the germline ends. The CDR3 is 12 residues long.

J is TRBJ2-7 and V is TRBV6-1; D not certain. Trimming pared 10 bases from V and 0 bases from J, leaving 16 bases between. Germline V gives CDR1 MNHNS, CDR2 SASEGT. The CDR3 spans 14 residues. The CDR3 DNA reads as TGTGCCACGAGCTTCAGCCCATTCTCCTACGAGCAGTACTTC. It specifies CATSFSPFSYEQYF.

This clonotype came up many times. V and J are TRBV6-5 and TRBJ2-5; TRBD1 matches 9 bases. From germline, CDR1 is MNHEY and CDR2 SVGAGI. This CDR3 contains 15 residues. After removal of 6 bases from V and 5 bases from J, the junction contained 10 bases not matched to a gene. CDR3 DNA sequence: TGTGCCAGCAGAATTCAACAGGGGGCATGGGAGACCCAGTACTTC. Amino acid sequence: CASRIQQGAWETQYF.

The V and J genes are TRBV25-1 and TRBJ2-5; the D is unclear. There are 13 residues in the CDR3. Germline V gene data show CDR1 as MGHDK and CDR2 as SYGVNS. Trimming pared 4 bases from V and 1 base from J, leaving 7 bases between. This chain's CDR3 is CASSGNGQETQYF. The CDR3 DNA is TGTGCCAGCAGTGGAAACGGCCAAGAGACCCAGTACTTC.

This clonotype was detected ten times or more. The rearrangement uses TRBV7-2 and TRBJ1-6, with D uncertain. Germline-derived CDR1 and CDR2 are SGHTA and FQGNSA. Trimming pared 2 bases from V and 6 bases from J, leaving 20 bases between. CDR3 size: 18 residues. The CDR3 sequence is CASSLRQARLVSNSPLHF. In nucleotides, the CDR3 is TGTGCCAGCAGCTTAAGGCAGGCCAGGCTGGTATCTAATTCACCCCTCCACTTT. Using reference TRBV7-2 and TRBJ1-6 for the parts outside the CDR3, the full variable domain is GAGVSQSPSNKVTEKGKDVELRCDPISGHTALYWYRQSLGQGLEFLIYFQGNSAPDKSGLPSDRFSAERTGGSVSTLTIQRTQQEDSAVYLCASSLRQARLVSNSPLHFGNGTRLTVT.

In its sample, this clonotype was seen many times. In nucleotides, the CDR3 is TGTGCCAGCAGTTACTCGAGCGGGGGGGCCGGGGAGCTGTTTTTT. Its translation: CASSYSSGGAGELFF. The chain carries TRBV6-5 and TRBJ2-2; 10 positions match TRBD2. CDR3 length equals 15 residues. CDR1 and CDR2 from the germline V gene are MNHEY and SVGAGI. The trim removed 0 bases at V and 6 bases at J, leaving 1 base unmatched.

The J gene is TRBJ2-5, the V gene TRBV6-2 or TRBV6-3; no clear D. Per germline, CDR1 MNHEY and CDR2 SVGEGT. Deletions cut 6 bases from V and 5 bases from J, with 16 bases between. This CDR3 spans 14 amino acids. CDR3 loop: CASRRISGQETQYF. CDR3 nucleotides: TGTGCCAGCAGAAGAATTAGTGGCCAGGAGACCCAGTACTTC.

The CDR3 nucleotides are TGTGCCAGCAGTTTCGGGGGCACTTCGAACACCGGGGAGCTGTTTTTT. The encoded protein is CASSFGGTSNTGELFF. The chain joins TRBV6-5 to TRBJ2-2; possibly TRBD1 or TRBD2 for D (6 bases each). V shed 4 bases and J shed 0 bases, with 12 bases lying between them. The V gene's germline CDR1 is MNHEY and CDR2 SVGAGI. This CDR3 comprises 16 residues.

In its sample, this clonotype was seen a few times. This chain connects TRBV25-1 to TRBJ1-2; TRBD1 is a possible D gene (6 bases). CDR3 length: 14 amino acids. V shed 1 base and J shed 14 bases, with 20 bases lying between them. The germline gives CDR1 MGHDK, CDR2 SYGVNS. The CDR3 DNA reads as TGTGCCAGCAGTGAATTCGGCAGGGGTGATTCTATGACCTTC. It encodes CASSEFGRGDSMTF.

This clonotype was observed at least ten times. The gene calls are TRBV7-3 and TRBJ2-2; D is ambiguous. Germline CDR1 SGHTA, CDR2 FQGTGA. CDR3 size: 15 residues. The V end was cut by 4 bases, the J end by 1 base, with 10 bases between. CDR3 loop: CASSSSTLNTGELFF. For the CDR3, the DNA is TGTGCCAGCAGCTCATCGACTCTGAACACCGGGGAGCTGTTTTTT.

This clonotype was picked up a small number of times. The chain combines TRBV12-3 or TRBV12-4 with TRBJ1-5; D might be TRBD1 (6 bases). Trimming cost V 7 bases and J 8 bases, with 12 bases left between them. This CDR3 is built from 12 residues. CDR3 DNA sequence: TGTGCCAGCAACAGGGCGCTGGAGCCCCAGCATTTT. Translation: CASNRALEPQHF.

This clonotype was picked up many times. The CDR3 DNA reads as TGTGCCAGCACGAGTAGAGCTAACGGTCCTGGGGCCAACGTCCTGACTTTC. Protein product: CASTSRANGPGANVLTF. The chain joins TRBV6-4 to TRBJ2-6, with D unresolved. CDR1 is MRHNA, CDR2 SNTAGT, per germline. The CDR3 length is 17 residues. Trimming removed 7 bases from V and 2 bases from J, with 18 bases in between.

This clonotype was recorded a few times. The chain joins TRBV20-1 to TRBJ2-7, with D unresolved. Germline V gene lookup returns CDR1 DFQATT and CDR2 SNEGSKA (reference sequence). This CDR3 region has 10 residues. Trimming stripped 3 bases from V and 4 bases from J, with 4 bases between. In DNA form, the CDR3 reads TGCAGTGCTAGGGGATACGAGCAGTACTTC. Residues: CSARGYEQYF.

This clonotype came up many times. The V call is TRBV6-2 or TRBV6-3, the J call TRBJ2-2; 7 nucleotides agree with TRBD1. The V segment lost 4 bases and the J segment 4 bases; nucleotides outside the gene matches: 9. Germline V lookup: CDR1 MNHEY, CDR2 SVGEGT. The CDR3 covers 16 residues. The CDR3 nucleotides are TGTGCCAGCAGTTCCGACAGGGCTGTTTCCACCGGGGAGCTGTTTTTT. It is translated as CASSSDRAVSTGELFF.

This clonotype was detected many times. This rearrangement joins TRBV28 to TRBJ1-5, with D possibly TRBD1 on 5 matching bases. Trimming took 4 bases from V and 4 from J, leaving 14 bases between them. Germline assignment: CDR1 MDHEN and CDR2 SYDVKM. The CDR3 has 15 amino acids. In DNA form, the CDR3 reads TGTGCCAGCAGTTCCGACAGCAATCCGAATCAGCCCCAGCATTTT. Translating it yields CASSSDSNPNQPQHF.

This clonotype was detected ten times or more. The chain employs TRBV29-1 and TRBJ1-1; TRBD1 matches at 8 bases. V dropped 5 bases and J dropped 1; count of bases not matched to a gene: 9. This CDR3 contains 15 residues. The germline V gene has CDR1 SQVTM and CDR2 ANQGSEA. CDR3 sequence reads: CSVFPSGQGNTEAFF. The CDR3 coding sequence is TGCAGCGTTTTCCCCTCCGGACAGGGGAACACTGAAGCTTTCTTT.

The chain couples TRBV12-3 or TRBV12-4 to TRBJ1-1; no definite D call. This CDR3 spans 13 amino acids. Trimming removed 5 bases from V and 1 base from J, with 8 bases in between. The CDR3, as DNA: TGTGCCAGCAGTCATCGGTGGAACACTGAAGCTTTCTTT. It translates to CASSHRWNTEAFF.

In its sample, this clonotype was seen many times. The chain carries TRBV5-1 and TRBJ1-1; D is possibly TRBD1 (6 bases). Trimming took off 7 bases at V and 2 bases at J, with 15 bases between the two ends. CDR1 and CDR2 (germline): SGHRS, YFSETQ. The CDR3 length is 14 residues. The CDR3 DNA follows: TGCGCCAGCGGGGCCGGGACACCAAACACTGAAGCTTTCTTT. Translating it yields CASGAGTPNTEAFF.

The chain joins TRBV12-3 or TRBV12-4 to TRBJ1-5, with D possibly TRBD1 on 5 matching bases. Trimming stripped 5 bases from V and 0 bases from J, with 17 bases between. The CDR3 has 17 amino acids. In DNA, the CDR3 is TGTGCCAGCAGTCCGAGGCTAGGGGCCGTTAGCAATCAGCCCCAGCATTTT. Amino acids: CASSPRLGAVSNQPQHF.

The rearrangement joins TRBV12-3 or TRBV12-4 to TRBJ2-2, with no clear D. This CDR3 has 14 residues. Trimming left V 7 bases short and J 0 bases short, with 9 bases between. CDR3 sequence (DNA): TGTGCCAGCACCCCCGACACGAACACCGGGGAGCTGTTTTTT. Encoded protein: CASTPDTNTGELFF.

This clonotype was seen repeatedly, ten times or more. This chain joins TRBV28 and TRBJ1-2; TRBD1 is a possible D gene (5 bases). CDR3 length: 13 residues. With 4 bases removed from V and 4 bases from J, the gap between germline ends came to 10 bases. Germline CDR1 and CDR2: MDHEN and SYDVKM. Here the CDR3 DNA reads TGTGCCAGCAGTTCCCGGGGCGGCTATGGCTACACCTTC. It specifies CASSSRGGYGYTF.

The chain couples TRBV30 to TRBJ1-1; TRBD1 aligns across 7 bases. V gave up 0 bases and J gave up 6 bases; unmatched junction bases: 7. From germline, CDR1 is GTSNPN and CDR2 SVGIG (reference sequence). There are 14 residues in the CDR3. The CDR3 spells CAWSVPTGAPEAFF. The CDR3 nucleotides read TGTGCCTGGAGTGTCCCTACAGGGGCCCCTGAAGCTTTCTTT.

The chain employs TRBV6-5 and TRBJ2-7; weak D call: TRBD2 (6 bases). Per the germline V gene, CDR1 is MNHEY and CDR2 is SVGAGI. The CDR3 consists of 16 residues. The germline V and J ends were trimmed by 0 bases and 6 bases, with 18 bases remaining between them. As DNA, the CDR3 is TGTGCCAGCAGTTACTCGTTCGGGAGAGTCAGTGGCGAGCAGTACTTC. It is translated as CASSYSFGRVSGEQYF.

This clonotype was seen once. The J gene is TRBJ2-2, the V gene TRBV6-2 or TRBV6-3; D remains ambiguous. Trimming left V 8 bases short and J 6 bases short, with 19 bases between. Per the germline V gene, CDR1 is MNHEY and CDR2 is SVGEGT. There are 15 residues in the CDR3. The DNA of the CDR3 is TGTGCCAGCGAAGAGCGATTAACTGTTCCCGGGGAGCTGTTTTTT. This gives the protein CASEERLTVPGELFF.